This T cell receptor (beta chain) was sequenced for a study of CD8+CD57+ T cells in acquired aplastic anemia. Patients chosen for sequencing had shown CD8+CD57+ cell expansion by flow cytometry. Severe acquired aplastic anemia was present in every patient. Receipt of therapy had not occurred in any patient by the time of blood sampling. Overall study results and limits: Controls did not differ significantly from patients in CD8+ Simpson's diversity.

CDR3 and TCR beta VDJ profiling relied on genomic DNA as the template. TCRdb passed the reads through MiXCR, listing each CDR3 protein once. The sample has 200,000 to 300,000 distinct CDR3 sequences, roughly 82% seen once. Losses at the gene ends were 4 bases for V and 5 bases for J; bases not matched to a gene: 11. The germline V gene encodes CDR1 SGHKS and CDR2 YYEKEE (reference sequence). The CDR3 contains 16 residues. On this clonotype itself: Its antigen is unknown.

This clonotype originated in a human donor with aplastic anemia. V gene TRBV5-5 combines with J gene TRBJ2-7; 11 bases fit TRBD2. The material sequenced was sorted CD4+, CD8+, or CD8+CD57+ T cells (not recorded which) from PBMCs. CDR3 DNA: TGTGCCAGCAGCCCCTCACAGGGTAGCGGGGGGGACGAGCAGTACTTC. It translates to CASSPSQGSGGDEQYF.